The clone carrying this TCR beta chain was counted many times. Its antigen remains unknown. The entry originates in a study of CD8 T cells in ankylosing spondylitis. Study-level results: There were earlier reports of some motif variants in reactive arthritis synovial fluid and blood. Seemingly characteristic of ankylosing spondylitis blood was a TCR beta motif consisting of eight highly homologous variants.

The CDR3 is 12 amino acids. Germline V CDR1 and CDR2: MNHNY, SVGAGI (reference sequence). The V gene lost 7 bases and the J gene lost 5 bases, with 11 bases spanning the gap. TCRdb called the 5' RACE reads again in MiXCR, with one record for every CDR3 protein. The sample includes 240,000 or so distinct CDR3 sequences, approximately 9% seen only once; the top ten take about 6.8%. The sequenced material came from blood, either unsorted or a sorted T cell fraction (not recorded which). This receptor was taken from a male donor with ankylosing spondylitis or in good health (not recorded which). This chain uses TRBV6-6 with TRBJ1-1; D unresolved. CDR3 in amino acids: CASTLLGTEAFF. The CDR3 coding sequence is TGTGCCAGCACCCTCTTGGGGACTGAAGCTTTCTTT.